Below, 2 T cell receptor beta chains from the same sample are listed, as sequenced in a study of cytomegalovirus exposure and HLA in healthy donors. PCR primers comprised 60 Vbeta and 13 Jbeta primers. Repertoires were generated with immunoSEQ multiplex PCR, while TCRdb's copy carries only in-frame clones and drops some. The table has roughly 200,000 clones, almost 70% seen once. Sequencing was performed on PBMCs. The receptors were gathered from a man aged 35-49 years in good health and CMV-seropositive.

This chain links TRBV6-5 with TRBJ1-4; a weak D match, TRBD1 (6 bases). The CDR3 runs 12 residues. V was clipped by 6 bases and J by 5 bases, with 7 bases between them. Germline-derived CDR1 and CDR2 are MNHEY and SVGAGI. The CDR3 sequence: CASSGQNEKLFF. The CDR3 DNA reads as TGTGCCAGCAGCGGACAGAATGAAAAACTGTTTTTT.

Only a few counts were recorded for this clone. The chain links TRBV4-3 to TRBJ1-2; the D is unclear. Trimming removed 0 bases from V and 10 bases from J, with 15 bases in between. The CDR3 runs to 14 residues. Germline V gene sequence: CDR1 LGHNA, CDR2 YSLEER. The CDR3 region has the DNA TGCGCCAGCAGCCAAGAGTTCGAATTCGGGGACTACACCTTC. This translates into CASSQEFEFGDYTF.